One sample yielded the 2 T cell receptor beta chains listed below, sequenced in a study of T-cell memory formation after mild COVID-19. TCRdb used MiXCR to reprocess the 5' RACE reads, holding one entry per CDR3 protein. The sample holds around 300,000 distinct CDR3 sequences, approximately 18% seen once. The material sequenced was PBMCs or a T cell subset sorted from them (not recorded which). Receptors originate from a man between 18 and 29 years old who had mild COVID-19 (a few samples of this study predate the infection). Cell type and time point are not known.

This clonotype showed up just once. The junction differs from germline at one of its ends, possibly a read error. This CDR3 is CALSGPEVDTGELFF. The CDR3 DNA follows: TGTGCCTTGAGTGGTCCGGAGGTAGATACCGGGGAGCTGTTTTTT. The J gene is TRBJ2-2, the V gene TRBV30; TRBD2 might be the D (5 bases). The CDR3 loop spans 15 amino acids. Germline V gene lookup returns CDR1 GTSNPN and CDR2 SVGIG (reference sequence).

This clonotype was observed a handful of times. V and J are TRBV4-2 and TRBJ1-3; D gene uncertain. Germline-derived CDR1 and CDR2 are LGHNA and YNFKEQ. This CDR3 contains 14 residues. The V and J ends lost 1 base and 4 bases respectively, with 8 bases between them. The CDR3 DNA is TGTGCCAGCAGCCAAGCGTGGGGAGGAAACACCATATATTTT. Amino acids: CASSQAWGGNTIYF.